These 23 T cell receptor beta chains came from one sample sequenced in a study of shared clonotypes between healthy human individuals. Assay used: immunoSEQ multiplex PCR; TCRdb lists only in-frame clones, some missing. Among about 2.4 million clones, approximately 93% were seen once, and the ten largest hold approximately 0.37%. The source material was naive CD4+ T cells from PBMCs. Documented subset: CD45RA+ positively selected. These receptors were obtained from a man between 18 and 29 years old in good health. Some clones in this sample may be carry-over from other donors' samples.

The rearrangement links TRBV11-2 to TRBJ2-2, with D hard to call. Looked up from germline, CDR1 is SGHAT and CDR2 is FQNNGV. With 3 bases removed from V and 6 bases from J, the gap between germline ends came to 11 bases. The length of the CDR3 is 14 residues. The CDR3 bases are TGTGCCAGCAGCTTTCGTTTTTCCGCCGGGGAGCTGTTTTTT. It specifies CASSFRFSAGELFF.

The chain combines TRBV7-8 with TRBJ2-2, with D tentatively TRBD1 (5 bases). The CDR3 is 15 residues long. Germline V gives CDR1 SGHVS, CDR2 FQNEAQ. V was shortened by 2 bases and J by 5 bases, with 12 bases between the two germline ends. The CDR3 reads CASSLQRGGTGELFF. The DNA for the CDR3 is TGTGCCAGCAGCTTACAAAGGGGTGGTACCGGGGAGCTGTTTTTT.

The chain combines TRBV7-3 with TRBJ2-1, with 7 nucleotides matching TRBD2. The CDR3 length is 14 residues. Germline V gene data show CDR1 as SGHTA and CDR2 as FQGTGA. With 2 bases clipped from V and 7 bases from J, the junction kept 5 bases outside the gene matches. This chain's CDR3 is CASSLAGVRNEQFF. The DNA for the CDR3 is TGTGCCAGCAGCTTAGCGGGAGTAAGAAATGAGCAGTTCTTC.

The V gene is TRBV7-2, the J gene TRBJ2-2; 10 nucleotides match TRBD2. The CDR3 contains 16 residues. V shed 2 bases, J shed 5 bases, and the junction held 5 bases outside the gene matches. Germline CDR1 SGHTA, CDR2 FQGNSA. The CDR3 coding sequence is TGTGCCAGCAGCTTACAAGCGGGAGGGCCAACCGGGGAGCTGTTTTTT. As protein: CASSLQAGGPTGELFF.

The CDR3 bases are TGTGCCAGCAGCTTAGTCACAGGGGGAAGGGAGACCCAGTACTTC. Its protein is CASSLVTGGRETQYF. The chain combines TRBV11-2 with TRBJ2-5, with 8 bases fitting TRBD1. V gave up 1 base and J gave up 5 bases; unmatched junction bases: 6. Germline CDR1 is SGHAT and CDR2 is FQNNGV. This CDR3 region has 15 residues. Together with reference TRBV11-2 and TRBJ2-5, the CDR3 gives the full variable domain: EAGVAQSPRYKIIEKRQSVAFWCNPISGHATLYWYQQILGQGPKLLIQFQNNGVVDDSQLPKDRFSAERLKGVDSTLKIQPAKLEDSAVYLCASSLVTGGRETQYFGPGTRLLVL.

This clone has a single count. The chain recombines TRBV7-9 with TRBJ2-3; D is perhaps TRBD1 or TRBD2 (5 bases each). There are 12 residues in the CDR3. Germline loops: CDR1 SEHNR, CDR2 FQNEAQ (reference sequence). The V and J ends lost 8 bases and 8 bases respectively, with 14 bases between them. The CDR3: CASRDRSGTQYF. As DNA, the CDR3 is TGTGCCAGCCGGGACCGCTCGGGTACGCAGTATTTT.

Note on this clone: At the DNA level, this CDR3 is encoded by other sequences in the same sample as well. V usage is TRBV7-9 and J usage is TRBJ2-6, with D tentatively TRBD2 (6 bases). V lost 5 bases and J lost 1, with 9 bases in between. The CDR3 sequence is 15 residues long. CDR1 is SEHNR and CDR2 is FQNEAQ in the germline V gene (reference sequence). DNA of the CDR3: TGTGCCAGCAGCCTCGGGGGTTCTGGGGCCAACGTCCTGACTTTC. Its protein is CASSLGGSGANVLTF.

V gene TRBV11-3 combines with J gene TRBJ2-7, with D maybe TRBD2 (5 bases). The CDR3 has 11 residues. V was shortened by 4 bases and J by 9 bases, with 10 bases between the two germline ends. Germline-derived CDR1 and CDR2 are SGHNT and YENEEA. The CDR3 region is CASSSGKVQYF. The CDR3 DNA reads as TGTGCCAGCAGCTCCGGGAAAGTGCAGTACTTC.

The rearrangement links TRBV7-2 to TRBJ1-1, with 7 bases aligning to TRBD1. CDR1 and CDR2 (germline): SGHTA, FQGNSA. The CDR3 extends over 14 amino acids. V gave up 1 base and J gave up 6 bases; unmatched junction bases: 5. The chain's CDR3 is CASSLVGGLAEAFF. The CDR3 nucleotides are TGTGCCAGCAGCTTAGTAGGGGGCCTCGCTGAAGCTTTCTTT.

The chain uses TRBV28 and TRBJ2-1, with a possible D match to TRBD1 (6 bases). With 5 bases removed from V and 2 bases from J, the gap between germline ends came to 10 bases. The germline V gene encodes CDR1 MDHEN and CDR2 SYDVKM. The CDR3 has 14 residues. The CDR3 DNA reads TGTGCCAGCAGTCCCGGGACAACCTACAATGAGCAGTTCTTC. Translation: CASSPGTTYNEQFF.

The table lists this clone with a count of one. This chain uses TRBV7-6 with TRBJ2-1; TRBD2 matches at 11 bases. CDR1 is SGHVS, CDR2 FNYEAQ, per germline. V shed 3 bases and J 8 bases; nucleotides not matched to a gene: 15. The CDR3 has 18 residues. CDR3 sequence: CASSFGGGSSGRADEQFF. The CDR3 coding sequence is TGTGCCAGCAGCTTTGGGGGGGGCAGTAGCGGGAGGGCCGATGAGCAGTTCTTC.

The V and J genes are TRBV5-1 and TRBJ1-1, with 7 bases aligning to TRBD1. The V gene's germline CDR1 is SGHRS and CDR2 YFSETQ. The CDR3 has 15 amino acids. V gave up 4 bases and J gave up 1 base; unmatched junction bases: 7. The CDR3 is CASSRGQVQNTEAFF. CDR3 DNA: TGCGCCAGCAGCCGAGGACAGGTTCAGAACACTGAAGCTTTCTTT.

This sequence joins TRBV5-1 and TRBJ2-2, with TRBD1 matching over 8 bases. The CDR3 totals 16 residues. The junction had 9 bases not matched to a gene; V was cut back by 4 bases and J by 4 bases. Germline V gene data show CDR1 as SGHRS and CDR2 as YFSETQ. The CDR3 coding sequence is TGCGCCAGCAGCATAGACGGACAGGGCGCCACCGGGGAGCTGTTTTTT. This sequence encodes CASSIDGQGATGELFF.

This clone was recorded once. The V call is TRBV5-8, the J call TRBJ1-5, with D maybe TRBD1 (6 bases). The CDR3 runs 15 residues. Trimming pared 2 bases from V and 7 bases from J, leaving 16 bases between. Germline V gene lookup returns CDR1 SGHTS and CDR2 YDEGEE. DNA for the CDR3: TGTGCCAGCAGCTTAGGGACATATTTGCTACAGCCCCAGCATTTT. Its protein product is CASSLGTYLLQPQHF.

As regards this clone: The identical CDR3 is also encoded by other nucleotide sequences in the sample. The V call is TRBV2, the J call TRBJ2-4; D remains unclear. The CDR3 is 13 residues long. V shed 6 bases and J shed 1 base, with 7 bases lying between them. Germline assignment: CDR1 SNHLY and CDR2 FYNNEI. CDR3 in amino acids: CASSAEAKNIQYF. Written as DNA, the CDR3 is TGTGCCAGCAGCGCAGAGGCCAAAAACATTCAGTACTTC.

This clone was recorded only once. The V call is TRBV27, the J call TRBJ1-1; weak D call: TRBD1 (6 bases). This CDR3 comprises 14 residues. V shed 5 bases and J shed 1 base, with 11 bases lying between them. Germline V gene lookup returns CDR1 MNHEY and CDR2 SMNVEV (reference sequence). The chain's CDR3 is CASSGGTENTEAFF. In DNA, the CDR3 is TGTGCCAGCAGTGGGGGCACGGAGAACACTGAAGCTTTCTTT.

This clone was seen a single time. The chain combines TRBV27 with TRBJ1-3, with D uncertain. CDR3 size: 15 residues. Trimming stripped 5 bases from V and 0 bases from J, with 11 bases between. Germline V lookup: CDR1 MNHEY, CDR2 SMNVEV (reference sequence). The CDR3 DNA reads as TGTGCCAGCAGTATGGGCAGCTACTCTGGAAACACCATATATTTT. This sequence encodes CASSMGSYSGNTIYF.

This sequence joins TRBV6-5 and TRBJ2-3, with D possibly being TRBD2 (6 bases). CDR1 MNHEY and CDR2 SVGAGI come from the germline V gene. Trimming removed 3 bases from V and 8 bases from J, with 12 bases in between. This CDR3 comprises 13 residues. The CDR3 coding sequence is TGTGCCAGCAGTTATGGGGGGATTGGTACGCAGTATTTT. This translates into CASSYGGIGTQYF.

The count of this clone is one. The V call is TRBV2, the J call TRBJ2-3; D is unresolved. Germline values: CDR1 SNHLY, CDR2 FYNNEI. The length of the CDR3 is 15 residues. The V gene lost 4 bases and the J gene lost 0 bases, with 11 bases spanning the gap. CDR3 DNA sequence: TGTGCCAGCAGTGTCCGCAGATCTAGCACAGATACGCAGTATTTT. This encodes CASSVRRSSTDTQYF.

This clone was detected only once. This sequence joins TRBV6-1 and TRBJ2-7; D possibly corresponds to TRBD2 (5 bases). This CDR3 comprises 14 residues. Trimming cost V 6 bases and J 3 bases, with 15 bases left between them. The germline V gene has CDR1 MNHNS and CDR2 SASEGT. In nucleotides, the CDR3 is TGTGCCAGCAGGAGGGTCGCAGAGGACTACGAGCAGTACTTC. It codes for CASRRVAEDYEQYF.

In regard to this clone: The sample contains more than one DNA sequence encoding this CDR3. The chain is built from TRBV6-1 and TRBJ1-2, with unresolved D. The CDR3 is 12 amino acids. Germline V lookup: CDR1 MNHNS, CDR2 SASEGT. Trimming cost V 2 bases and J 2 bases, with 3 bases left between them. CDR3 DNA: TGTGCCAGCAGTGAAAGAAACTATGGCTACACCTTC. This gives the protein CASSERNYGYTF.

V and J are TRBV2 and TRBJ2-1; D is unresolved. In germline, CDR1 is SNHLY, CDR2 FYNNEI. This CDR3 is 14 amino acids long. Trimming took 0 bases from V and 4 from J, leaving 7 bases between them. DNA for the CDR3: TGTGCCAGCAGTGAAGCAGGGAAGTACAATGAGCAGTTCTTC. Protein sequence: CASSEAGKYNEQFF.

Details on this clone: This same CDR3 is encoded by further DNA sequences in the sample. The J gene is TRBJ2-7, the V gene TRBV28; no clear D. The V gene's germline CDR1 is MDHEN and CDR2 SYDVKM. CDR3 length: 12 amino acids. The V gene lost 4 bases and the J gene lost 3 bases, with 7 bases spanning the gap. CDR3 sequence reads: CASSSPIYEQYF. CDR3 nucleotides: TGTGCCAGCAGTTCCCCAATCTACGAGCAGTACTTC. The whole variable domain, filled in from reference TRBV28 and TRBJ2-7, reads DVKVTQSSRYLVKRTGEKVFLECVQDMDHENMFWYRQDPGLGLRLIYFSYDVKMKEKGDIPEGYSVSREKKERFSLILESASTNQTSMYLCASSSPIYEQYFGPGTRLTVT.